This TCR beta chain was sequenced during a study of early T cells in non-severe SARS-CoV-2 infection. Study details: Unpaired chains resulted from sequencing bulk RNA of unsorted whole blood.

Each CDR3 protein gets one entry after TCRdb re-called the 5' RACE reads with MiXCR. The sample yields 15,000 to 25,000 distinct CDR3 sequences, 4% to 5.5% seen once. This clonotype came up many times. This CDR3 is built from 11 residues. V shed 6 bases, J shed 11 bases, and the junction held 5 bases outside the gene matches. Germline-derived CDR1 and CDR2 are KGHSH and LQKENI. The receptor comes from an adult who was a healthcare worker with PCR-confirmed SARS-CoV-2 infection or an uninfected control (not recorded which). The sequenced sample was whole blood. The chain recombines TRBV18 with TRBJ1-1; 8 positions match TRBD1. In DNA, the CDR3 is TGTGCCAGCTCTTCGGACAGGGAGGCTTTCTTT. This encodes CASSSDREAFF. The full variable domain, completed using reference TRBV18 and TRBJ1-1, is NAGVMQNPRHLVRRRGQEARLRCSPMKGHSHVYWYRQLPEEGLKFMVYLQKENIIDESGMPKERFSAEFPKEGPSILRIQQVVRGDSAAYFCASSSDREAFFGQGTRLTVV.